Below, 20 T cell receptor beta chains from the same sample are listed, as sequenced in a study of response to subunit inactivated influenza vaccine. Each CDR3 protein is one row after TCRdb ran MiXCR on the RT-PCR reads. This table has about half a million distinct CDR3 sequences, approximately 7.6% appearing once. The sequencing used PBMCs from blood, collected 23 months after vaccination. These receptors originate from a man aged 50 to 69 who received an inactivated influenza vaccine.

The V and J genes are TRBV6-5 and TRBJ2-5; 11 bases are a match to TRBD2. The CDR3 loop spans 16 amino acids. The J segment lost 3 bases and the V segment lost 5 bases, leaving 8 bases of the junction unmatched. The germline gives CDR1 MNHEY, CDR2 SVGAGI. CDR3 residues: CASSPRLAGREETQYF. In nucleotides, the CDR3 is TGTGCCAGCAGTCCTCGACTAGCGGGAAGGGAAGAGACCCAGTACTTC.

The chain uses TRBV2 and TRBJ2-7, with no clear D. Trimming took 7 bases from V and 6 from J, leaving 13 bases between them. This CDR3 is 12 amino acids long. CDR1 is SNHLY and CDR2 is FYNNEI in the germline V gene. CDR3: CASNRPNGEQYF. The CDR3 nucleotides are TGTGCCAGCAACCGACCCAACGGCGAGCAGTACTTC.

A few counts support this clonotype. J is TRBJ2-5 and V is TRBV29-1; D is unclear. Germline V gene data show CDR1 as SQVTM and CDR2 as ANQGSEA. Trimming took 4 bases from V and 2 from J, leaving 11 bases between them. The CDR3 extends over 13 amino acids. CDR3 loop: CSVGGYKQETQYF. CDR3 in DNA: TGCAGCGTTGGCGGATACAAACAAGAGACCCAGTACTTC.

At least ten counts were recorded for this clonotype. The V call is TRBV2, the J call TRBJ2-1, with a weak D call TRBD2 (5 bases). V gave up 7 bases and J gave up 0 bases, with 13 bases separating them. In germline, CDR1 is SNHLY, CDR2 FYNNEI. This CDR3 comprises 15 residues. The CDR3 loop reads CASTTTGSSYNEQFF. The CDR3 coding sequence is TGTGCCAGCACCACGACTGGGAGCTCCTACAATGAGCAGTTCTTC.

The chain combines TRBV3-1 with TRBJ2-2; 7 positions agree with TRBD2. The CDR3 loop spans 13 amino acids. Germline CDR1 LGHDT, CDR2 YNNKEL (reference sequence). With 6 bases clipped from V and 7 bases from J, the junction kept 5 bases outside the gene matches. Here the CDR3 DNA reads TGTGCCAGCAGGGGAGGGACCGGCGGGGAGCTGTTTTTT. Its translation is CASRGGTGGELFF.

The chain has TRBV4-1 and TRBJ2-1, with 10 bases matching TRBD2. The CDR3 contains 18 residues. CDR1 is MGHRA and CDR2 is YSYEKL in the germline V gene. V dropped 0 bases and J dropped 8; count of bases not matched to a gene: 13. The CDR3 bases are TGCGCCAGCAGCCAAGAGTTTCCAGCGGGAGGGCGCAGGCATGAGCAGTTCTTC. This translates into CASSQEFPAGGRRHEQFF.

The chain uses TRBV20-1 and TRBJ1-5; D may be TRBD1 (6 bases). Trimming removed 0 bases from V and 4 bases from J, with 16 bases in between. CDR1 is DFQATT and CDR2 is SNEGSKA in the germline V gene (reference sequence). This CDR3 region has 16 residues. The CDR3 reads CSARDYLGAGNQPQHF. The CDR3 DNA is TGCAGTGCTAGAGATTATTTGGGGGCGGGGAATCAGCCCCAGCATTTT.

This clonotype was seen ten or more times. The rearrangement links TRBV6-1 to TRBJ2-7, with TRBD2 matching 12 bases. CDR1 MNHNS and CDR2 SASEGT come from the germline V gene. V was pared by 6 bases and J by 6 bases, with 12 bases of the junction left unmatched. The CDR3 sequence is 16 residues long. Here the CDR3 reads CASRKTSGSLGGEQYF. The CDR3 DNA sequence: TGTGCCAGCAGGAAGACTAGCGGGAGTCTGGGTGGCGAGCAGTACTTC.

The rearrangement uses TRBV19 and TRBJ2-7, with 12 bases that match TRBD2. The CDR3 length is 15 residues. Germline V gene lookup returns CDR1 LNHDA and CDR2 SQIVND (reference sequence). The J segment lost 3 bases and the V segment lost 4 bases, leaving 4 bases of the junction unmatched. CDR3 sequence: CASSRRTSGIYEQYF. DNA for the CDR3: TGTGCCAGTAGTAGGAGGACTAGCGGGATCTACGAGCAGTACTTC.

This clonotype came up many times. J is TRBJ2-1 and V is TRBV5-1, with 8 bases that match TRBD2. V dropped 0 bases and J dropped 1; count of bases not matched to a gene: 9. CDR3 length: 18 amino acids. CDR1 is SGHRS and CDR2 is YFSETQ in the germline V gene. CDR3 bases: TGCGCCAGCAGCTTGGGCCCACTAGCGGAAGTTTCCTACAATGAGCAGTTCTTC. As protein: CASSLGPLAEVSYNEQFF.

This clonotype was seen many times. V and J are TRBV10-2 and TRBJ2-7; 12 bases agree with TRBD2. Germline values: CDR1 WSHSY, CDR2 SAAADI. After removal of 9 bases from V and 3 bases from J, the junction contained 6 bases not matched to a gene. The CDR3 is 14 amino acids. CDR3 region: CASLPSGGDYEQYF. The CDR3 coding sequence is TGCGCCAGTCTGCCTAGCGGGGGGGACTACGAGCAGTACTTC.

This clonotype was seen a handful of times. The chain recombines TRBV11-1 with TRBJ2-1; TRBD1 agrees at 9 bases. The CDR3 consists of 14 residues. Per germline, CDR1 SGHAT and CDR2 FQDESV (reference sequence). The V and J ends lost 4 bases and 12 bases, in that order; junction bases with no gene match: 10. The CDR3 here is CASSSLQGTGLQFF. CDR3 sequence (DNA): TGTGCCAGCAGCTCCCTCCAAGGGACAGGGTTGCAGTTCTTC.

This clonotype was counted between two and nine times. The chain links TRBV5-1 to TRBJ1-1, with a tentative D call TRBD1 (5 bases). The V end was cut by 5 bases, the J end by 4 bases, with 9 bases between. Germline lookup yields CDR1 SGHRS and CDR2 YFSETQ. There are 12 residues in the CDR3. Here the CDR3 reads CASRLDSTEAFF. CDR3 in DNA: TGCGCCAGCAGGCTAGACAGCACTGAAGCTTTCTTT.

This clonotype was seen only a few times. This chain links TRBV20-1 with TRBJ1-1; a weak D match, TRBD1 (5 bases). Germline V gene sequence: CDR1 DFQATT, CDR2 SNEGSKA (reference sequence). Trimming stripped 5 bases from V and 0 bases from J, with 19 bases between. The CDR3 extends over 16 amino acids. The CDR3 reads CSASPLQGLLNTEAFF. In DNA, the CDR3 is TGCAGTGCTTCCCCTCTTCAGGGCCTTTTGAACACTGAAGCTTTCTTT.

This clonotype was counted a few times. The rearrangement links TRBV30 to TRBJ2-1; D uncertain. V dropped 1 base and J dropped 0 bases, with 7 bases sitting between them. Germline V gene lookup returns CDR1 GTSNPN and CDR2 SVGIG (reference sequence). This CDR3 comprises 14 residues. The CDR3 DNA sequence: TGTGCCTGGAGTGGGGATAGCTCCTACAATGAGCAGTTCTTC. Amino acids: CAWSGDSSYNEQFF.

In this sample, this clonotype turned up a few times. In nucleotides, the CDR3 is TGCAGCGTCTCCGGGACTAGCGGGAGGGCAATGGAGACCCAGTACTTC. Its protein product is CSVSGTSGRAMETQYF. V is TRBV29-1 and J is TRBJ2-5; 16 bases fit TRBD2. Trimming took 6 bases from V and 5 from J; bases not matched to a gene: 9. Germline V gives CDR1 SQVTM, CDR2 ANQGSEA. This CDR3 contains 16 residues.

The CDR3 nucleotides are TGCGCCAGCAGCTTGTACAGGGTAGAGGAGACCCAGTACTTC. Translated, it gives CASSLYRVEETQYF. This chain uses TRBV5-1 with TRBJ2-5, with TRBD1 as a possible D gene (6 bases). The V gene lost 1 base and the J gene lost 5 bases, with 12 bases spanning the gap. Germline loops: CDR1 SGHRS, CDR2 YFSETQ. The CDR3 runs 14 residues. Variable domain in full (rest from reference TRBV5-1 and TRBJ2-5): KAGVTQTPRYLIKTRGQQVTLSCSPISGHRSVSWYQQTPGQGLQFLFEYFSETQRNKGNFPGRFSGRQFSNSRSEMNVSTLELGDSALYLCASSLYRVEETQYFGPGTRLLVL.

This clonotype was counted at least ten times. The chain is built from TRBV20-1 and TRBJ2-7, with D perhaps TRBD1 (6 bases). This CDR3 region has 14 residues. Trimming took off 2 bases at V and 4 bases at J, with 15 bases between the two ends. Germline values: CDR1 DFQATT, CDR2 SNEGSKA (reference sequence). The chain's CDR3 is CSARSRDTSYEQYF. CDR3 coding DNA: TGCAGTGCTAGAAGCCGGGACACTTCTTACGAGCAGTACTTC.

This clonotype was counted between two and nine times. The chain recombines TRBV3-1 with TRBJ2-3; 12 bases line up with TRBD2. The ends lost 2 bases at V and 2 bases at J; junction bases unmatched: 5. The CDR3 sequence is 17 residues long. The germline CDR1 and CDR2 sequences are LGHDT and YNNKEL (reference sequence). CDR3 nucleotide sequence: TGTGCCAGCAGCCAACTTCGGACTAGCGGGGCCACAGATACGCAGTATTTT. It is translated as CASSQLRTSGATDTQYF.

This clonotype was seen many times. The chain combines TRBV3-1 with TRBJ2-2, with D hard to call. Trimming shortened V by 3 bases and J by 6 bases, and 5 bases separated the two germline ends. The CDR3 covers 12 residues. Germline CDR1 is LGHDT and CDR2 is YNNKEL (reference sequence). CDR3 nucleotide sequence: TGTGCCAGCAGCCATCCCTCCGGGGAGCTGTTTTTT. Protein sequence: CASSHPSGELFF.